What follows are 30 T cell receptor beta chains derived from one specimen sequenced in a study of cytomegalovirus exposure and HLA in healthy donors. Libraries were prepared by immunoSEQ multiplex PCR; TCRdb keeps only in-frame clonotypes and omits some of them. Of roughly 130,000 clones in the sample, about 90% were seen once. Sequenced material: PBMCs. These receptor sequences come from a man aged 25-45 years in good health and CMV-seronegative.

The chain recombines TRBV7-6 with TRBJ2-1, with 7 positions matching TRBD1. V lost 5 bases and J lost 1; bases outside the gene matches: 8. Germline values: CDR1 SGHVS, CDR2 FNYEAQ. CDR3 length equals 16 residues. CDR3 residues: CASSRRTGSSYNEQFF. CDR3 DNA sequence: TGTGCCAGCAGCCGGCGGACAGGCAGTTCCTACAATGAGCAGTTCTTC.

The chain carries TRBV10-2 and TRBJ1-5; possibly TRBD1 for D (6 bases). The CDR3 is 17 amino acids. Germline lookup yields CDR1 WSHSY and CDR2 SAAADI. V lost 2 bases and J lost 2, with 16 bases in between. The CDR3 bases are TGCGCCAGCAGTGAGGGGGGCGCTTCGTATCGCAATCAGCCCCAGCATTTT. As protein: CASSEGGASYRNQPQHF.

The V gene is TRBV2, the J gene TRBJ2-7; D uncertain. Germline-derived CDR1 and CDR2 are SNHLY and FYNNEI. V lost 4 bases and J lost 3, with 7 bases in between. This CDR3 contains 12 residues. CDR3 coding DNA: TGTGCCAGCAGTGGCGAGATCTACGAGCAGTACTTC. It encodes CASSGEIYEQYF.

The genes are TRBV5-1 and TRBJ1-4; 10 bases are shared with TRBD1. In germline, CDR1 is SGHRS, CDR2 YFSETQ. V was pared by 4 bases and J by 3 bases, with 3 bases of the junction left unmatched. This CDR3 region has 15 residues. CDR3: CASSGTGAANEKLFF. CDR3 DNA sequence: TGCGCCAGCAGCGGGACAGGGGCGGCTAATGAAAAACTGTTTTTT. Full variable domain (missing parts from reference TRBV5-1 and TRBJ1-4): KAGVTQTPRYLIKTRGQQVTLSCSPISGHRSVSWYQQTPGQGLQFLFEYFSETQRNKGNFPGRFSGRQFSNSRSEMNVSTLELGDSALYLCASSGTGAANEKLFFGSGTQLSVL.

This chain joins TRBV10-1 and TRBJ2-1; D not resolved. The CDR3 spans 12 residues. Looked up from germline, CDR1 is WNHNN and CDR2 is SYGVQD (reference sequence). V was trimmed by 2 bases and J by 7 bases, leaving 6 bases between them. CDR3 residues: CASSERLNEQFF. The CDR3 bases are TGCGCCAGCAGTGAGAGACTGAATGAGCAGTTCTTC.

The V gene is TRBV13, the J gene TRBJ1-3, with no clear D. V dropped 4 bases and J dropped 5 bases, with 12 bases sitting between them. The CDR3 totals 14 residues. From germline, CDR1 is PRHDT and CDR2 FYEKMQ (reference sequence). The CDR3 sequence: CASSSPGSRNTIYF. The CDR3 DNA is TGTGCCAGCAGCTCCCCGGGGAGTAGAAACACCATATATTTT.

V gene TRBV28 combines with J gene TRBJ1-6; D call uncertain. Trimming pared 8 bases from V and 2 bases from J, leaving 16 bases between. This CDR3 spans 16 amino acids. The germline CDR1 and CDR2 sequences are MDHEN and SYDVKM. CDR3 DNA: TGTGCCAGCCTTATTTCCCCCGGGGCCTATAATTCACCCCTCCACTTT. Protein product: CASLISPGAYNSPLHF.

V usage is TRBV28 and J usage is TRBJ1-2; 7 bases line up with TRBD1. Germline V gene sequence: CDR1 MDHEN, CDR2 SYDVKM. The length of the CDR3 is 16 residues. Losses at the gene ends were 4 bases for V and 3 bases for J; bases not matched to a gene: 11. CDR3 sequence reads: CASSSPATGLYYGYTF. CDR3 nucleotide sequence: TGTGCCAGCAGTTCCCCTGCGACAGGGCTCTACTATGGCTACACCTTC.

V gene TRBV5-5 combines with J gene TRBJ2-7, with 9 bases lining up with TRBD1. CDR1 and CDR2 (germline): SGHKS, YYEKEE (reference sequence). J was trimmed by 5 bases and V by 4 bases; bases with no gene match: 10. The CDR3 extends over 15 amino acids. CDR3 bases: TGTGCCAGCAGCCCCATGGGACAGGGAAACCACGAGCAGTACTTC. This gives the protein CASSPMGQGNHEQYF.

The CDR3 protein is CASSPGQGSTDTQYF. As DNA, the CDR3 is TGTGCCAGCAGCCCCGGACAGGGGAGCACAGATACGCAGTATTTT. V gene TRBV2 combines with J gene TRBJ2-3, with 9 bases identical to TRBD1. The CDR3 totals 15 residues. With V trimmed by 6 bases and J by 0 bases, 4 bases remained unmatched. Germline assignment: CDR1 SNHLY and CDR2 FYNNEI.

The chain uses TRBV19 and TRBJ2-7; D is unclear. Germline V gene sequence: CDR1 LNHDA, CDR2 SQIVND (reference sequence). The CDR3 sequence is 19 residues long. V was pared by 1 base and J by 4 bases, with 26 bases between. The CDR3 loop reads CASSIGPEDSGAPSYEQYF. CDR3 DNA sequence: TGTGCCAGTAGTATAGGACCCGAGGATTCGGGTGCCCCATCGTACGAGCAGTACTTC.

The J gene is TRBJ1-3, the V gene TRBV5-5, with D possibly TRBD1 on 5 matching bases. The ends were cut back, 6 bases at V and 0 bases at J, with 13 bases in the middle. The germline gives CDR1 SGHKS, CDR2 YYEKEE (reference sequence). The CDR3 covers 15 residues. In nucleotides, the CDR3 is TGTGCCAGCACCAGGGATTTCAGCTCTGGAAACACCATATATTTT. Translation: CASTRDFSSGNTIYF. Full variable domain (outside the CDR3, taken from reference TRBV5-5 and TRBJ1-3): DAGVTQSPTHLIKTRGQQVTLRCSPISGHKSVSWYQQVLGQGPQFIFQYYEKEERGRGNFPDRFSARQFPNYSSELNVNALLLGDSALYLCASTRDFSSGNTIYFGEGSWLTVV.

This chain joins TRBV20-1 and TRBJ2-7; D unclear. The CDR3 sequence is 11 residues long. The germline V and J ends were trimmed by 6 bases and 0 bases, with 6 bases remaining between them. CDR1 and CDR2 from the germline V gene are DFQATT and SNEGSKA (reference sequence). The CDR3 coding sequence is TGCAGTGCCCCCTTCTCCTACGAGCAGTACTTC. This sequence encodes CSAPFSYEQYF.

The chain carries TRBV28 and TRBJ1-5, with TRBD1 matching 7 bases. The germline CDR1 and CDR2 sequences are MDHEN and SYDVKM. V dropped 8 bases and J dropped 4; count of bases not matched to a gene: 14. The CDR3 consists of 16 residues. CDR3 sequence: CASFHRGANPNQPQHF. The CDR3 DNA reads TGTGCCAGCTTTCACAGGGGCGCCAATCCTAATCAGCCCCAGCATTTT.

The J gene is TRBJ1-5, the V gene TRBV2; a weak D match, TRBD1 (6 bases). Trimming removed 1 base at V and 1 base at J, with 11 bases between. Germline CDR1 is SNHLY and CDR2 is FYNNEI. The CDR3 is made up of 16 amino acids. The DNA for the CDR3 is TGTGCCAGCAGTGAAGTTCTCGGACAGAGCAATCAGCCCCAGCATTTT. Its translation is CASSEVLGQSNQPQHF.

This sequence joins TRBV5-8 and TRBJ1-1; D is unresolved. The V end lost 1 base, the J end lost 4 bases, and 8 bases lay between the germline ends. Germline loops: CDR1 SGHTS, CDR2 YDEGEE. There are 13 residues in the CDR3. The CDR3 sequence is CASSLTRGTEAFF. The CDR3 coding sequence is TGTGCCAGCAGCTTGACCCGAGGCACTGAAGCTTTCTTT. Together with reference TRBV5-8 and TRBJ1-1, the CDR3 gives the full variable domain: EAGVTQSPTHLIKTRGQQATLRCSPISGHTSVYWYQQALGLGLQFLLWYDEGEERNRGNFPPRFSGRQFPNYSSELNVNALELEDSALYLCASSLTRGTEAFFGQGTRLTVV.

V and J are TRBV10-3 and TRBJ1-6; 10 nucleotides agree with TRBD1. CDR1 is ENHRY, CDR2 SYGVKD, per germline. With 5 bases clipped from V and 7 bases from J, the junction kept 8 bases outside the gene matches. The CDR3 loop spans 16 amino acids. The CDR3 spells CAISTALDRGNSPLHF. CDR3 DNA: TGTGCCATCAGTACGGCGTTGGACAGGGGGAATTCACCCCTCCACTTT.

The V gene is TRBV28, the J gene TRBJ2-7; TRBD1 aligns across 12 bases. Per the germline V gene, CDR1 is MDHEN and CDR2 is SYDVKM. The CDR3 contains 15 residues. V lost 5 bases to trimming and J lost 6 bases; unmatched junction nucleotides: 8. The CDR3 sequence is CASSDPGQGASEQYF. CDR3 nucleotides: TGTGCCAGCAGTGACCCGGGACAGGGGGCTAGCGAGCAGTACTTC. The full variable domain, completed using reference TRBV28 and TRBJ2-7, is DVKVTQSSRYLVKRTGEKVFLECVQDMDHENMFWYRQDPGLGLRLIYFSYDVKMKEKGDIPEGYSVSREKKERFSLILESASTNQTSMYLCASSDPGQGASEQYFGPGTRLTVT.

The rearrangement joins TRBV15 to TRBJ2-7; tentatively, D is TRBD1 (5 bases). The CDR3 is made up of 15 amino acids. Trimming pared 0 bases from V and 0 bases from J, leaving 9 bases between. The germline V gene has CDR1 LNHNV and CDR2 YYDKDF (reference sequence). In DNA form, the CDR3 reads TGTGCCACCAGCAGAGATTTCGACAGCTCCTACGAGCAGTACTTC. It encodes CATSRDFDSSYEQYF.

To note about this clone: The junction departs from the called germline gene at one end, perhaps through a read error. CDR3 protein: CASSPQAAAGEKLFF. CDR3 DNA: TGTGCTAGCAGCCCCCAGGCGGCGGCGGGTGAAAAACTGTTTTTT. The chain links TRBV7-7 to TRBJ1-4; D uncertain. This CDR3 is 15 amino acids long. Germline CDR1 is SSHAT and CDR2 is FNYEAQ (reference sequence).

Concerning this clone itself: One junction end does not reproduce the germline sequence, and a read error may be involved. The genes are TRBV2 and TRBJ1-1; 7 bases align to TRBD1. The germline V gene has CDR1 SNHLY and CDR2 FYNNEI. The CDR3 loop spans 14 amino acids. The chain's CDR3 is CASSENIPPRQGSF. In DNA form, the CDR3 reads TGTGCCAGCAGTGAAAATATCCCCCCGAGACAGGGCTCATTT.

This clone has a single count. The J gene is TRBJ2-7, the V gene TRBV6-5; a weak D match, TRBD1 (5 bases). CDR1 and CDR2 from the germline V gene are MNHEY and SVGAGI. V lost 5 bases to trimming and J lost 3 bases, with 11 bases between them. This CDR3 is built from 13 residues. CDR3 in amino acids: CASSKTDRYEQYF. CDR3 DNA sequence: TGTGCCAGCAGTAAGACAGACCGCTACGAGCAGTACTTC.

The rearrangement joins TRBV6-1 to TRBJ2-5, with a tentative D call TRBD1 (6 bases). Trimming took off 3 bases at V and 5 bases at J, with 13 bases between the two ends. Germline CDR1 is MNHNS and CDR2 is SASEGT. The CDR3 loop spans 14 amino acids. DNA of the CDR3: TGTGCCAGCAGTGAGGCAGGGGTCCGGGAGACCCAGTACTTC. It yields the protein CASSEAGVRETQYF.

This chain links TRBV9 with TRBJ2-6; D gene ambiguous. Germline CDR1 and CDR2: SGDLS and YYNGEE. This CDR3 is built from 16 residues. Trimming stripped 3 bases from V and 2 bases from J, with 12 bases between. The CDR3 spells CASSALSVPGANVLTF. CDR3 nucleotide sequence: TGTGCCAGCAGCGCCTTGTCGGTACCTGGGGCCAACGTCCTGACTTTC. The full variable domain, completed using reference TRBV9 and TRBJ2-6, is DSGVTQTPKHLITATGQRVTLRCSPRSGDLSVYWYQQSLDQGLQFLIQYYNGEERAKGNILERFSAQQFPDLHSELNLSSLELGDSALYFCASSALSVPGANVLTFGAGSRLTVL.

This rearrangement joins TRBV27 to TRBJ1-3, with TRBD1 matching over 8 bases. The germline CDR1 and CDR2 sequences are MNHEY and SMNVEV (reference sequence). Trimming cost V 5 bases and J 3 bases; bases outside gene matches: 6. The CDR3 has 15 amino acids. CDR3 amino acids: CASSIRQGSGNTIYF. The CDR3 DNA is TGTGCCAGCAGTATCAGACAGGGGAGTGGAAACACCATATATTTT.

This clone was observed once. The chain links TRBV7-9 to TRBJ1-4; TRBD1 aligns across 8 bases. Germline V gives CDR1 SEHNR, CDR2 FQNEAQ (reference sequence). Germline trimming cut 5 bases from V and 13 bases from J; bases unmatched to any gene: 9. This CDR3 contains 13 residues. Written as DNA, the CDR3 is TGTGCCAGCAGCCCCCCGGACAGGGTAAGACTGTTTTTT. It is translated as CASSPPDRVRLFF.

The chain carries TRBV28 and TRBJ2-3; TRBD2 is a possible D gene (5 bases). V was trimmed by 6 bases and J by 3 bases, leaving 7 bases between them. This CDR3 region has 12 residues. CDR1 and CDR2 from the germline V gene are MDHEN and SYDVKM. CDR3 amino acids: CASREATDTQYF. Written as DNA, the CDR3 is TGTGCCAGCAGGGAGGCGACAGATACGCAGTATTTT.

This rearrangement joins TRBV6-5 to TRBJ2-5; D is perhaps TRBD1 (5 bases). The germline V and J ends were trimmed by 4 bases and 1 base, with 7 bases remaining between them. Germline V gene data show CDR1 as MNHEY and CDR2 as SVGAGI. The CDR3 loop spans 13 amino acids. The CDR3 here is CASSFQGQETQYF. The CDR3 nucleotides read TGTGCCAGCAGTTTTCAGGGCCAAGAGACCCAGTACTTC.

The chain joins TRBV5-1 to TRBJ2-5, with 16 bases matching TRBD2. The germline gives CDR1 SGHRS, CDR2 YFSETQ. The CDR3 runs 20 residues. Unmatched junction bases numbered 15, after V lost 3 bases and J lost 4 bases. CDR3 in amino acids: CASSSTRGLAGGPLIETQYF. The CDR3 DNA sequence: TGCGCCAGCAGCTCTACGCGGGGACTAGCGGGGGGGCCGTTGATAGAGACCCAGTACTTC.

The chain joins TRBV7-9 to TRBJ2-7, with 7 bases matching TRBD1. Per germline, CDR1 SEHNR and CDR2 FQNEAQ (reference sequence). The CDR3 is 14 residues long. V lost 1 base and J lost 5; bases outside the gene matches: 5. The CDR3 loop reads CASSLGQGVDEQYF. The CDR3, as DNA: TGTGCCAGCAGCTTAGGTCAGGGGGTGGACGAGCAGTACTTC. Looking up the rest from reference TRBV7-9 and TRBJ2-7 gives the full variable domain: DTGVSQNPRHKITKRGQNVTFRCDPISEHNRLYWYRQTLGQGPEFLTYFQNEAQLEKSRLLSDRFSAERPKGSFSTLEIQRTEQGDSAMYLCASSLGQGVDEQYFGPGTRLTVT.